Listed here are 27 T cell receptor beta chains from one sample, sequenced in a study of blood T cells in healthy people across ages. It was with a sample-barcoded 5' primer and a J-beta primer mix that a second PCR of roughly 6 to 12 cycles was run. TCRdb called the 5' RACE reads again in MiXCR, with one record for every CDR3 protein. This repertoire shows around 900,000 distinct CDR3 sequences, roughly 50% found once; its top ten account for 20% to 25%. The sequenced material came from blood. These receptors came from a woman aged 60-70 years in good health.

This clonotype occurred many times. The V gene is TRBV20-1, the J gene TRBJ2-5, with TRBD2 as a possible D gene (8 bases). The germline V gene has CDR1 DFQATT and CDR2 SNEGSKA (reference sequence). The CDR3 totals 16 residues. Trimming stripped 4 bases from V and 5 bases from J, with 23 bases between. The CDR3 spells CSATSGGAGVGETQYF. CDR3 in DNA: TGCAGTGCTACGTCAGGGGGAGCGGGAGTGGGGGAGACCCAGTACTTC.

This chain joins TRBV4-1 and TRBJ2-7, with D maybe TRBD1 (6 bases). CDR1 is MGHRA and CDR2 is YSYEKL in the germline V gene. With 1 base removed from V and 4 bases from J, the gap between germline ends came to 8 bases. This CDR3 has 13 amino acids. The DNA for the CDR3 is TGCGCCAGCAGCCAAGTTGGACAGTACGAGCAGTACTTC. Translated, it gives CASSQVGQYEQYF.

J is TRBJ2-3 and V is TRBV7-9; perhaps TRBD2 as D (6 bases). Trimming left V 2 bases short and J 4 bases short, with 16 bases between. The V gene's germline CDR1 is SEHNR and CDR2 FQNEAQ (reference sequence). This CDR3 has 16 residues. The CDR3 bases are TGTGCCAGCAGCTTACGGAGGGCAGTAACGGCAGATACGCAGTATTTT. Translating it yields CASSLRRAVTADTQYF.

The rearrangement uses TRBV20-1 and TRBJ1-6, with D perhaps TRBD1 (6 bases). The V gene's germline CDR1 is DFQATT and CDR2 SNEGSKA (reference sequence). This CDR3 contains 16 residues. Trimming stripped 0 bases from V and 7 bases from J, with 16 bases between. CDR3: CSARDPGQGGNSPLHF. CDR3 DNA: TGCAGTGCTAGAGACCCGGGACAAGGGGGGAATTCACCCCTCCACTTT.

The table lists this clonotype with a few counts. The genes are TRBV9 and TRBJ2-7; 9 positions match TRBD2. With V trimmed by 4 bases and J by 4 bases, 3 bases remained unmatched. The CDR3 loop spans 13 amino acids. In germline, CDR1 is SGDLS, CDR2 YYNGEE. The CDR3 nucleotides are TGTGCCAGCAGCATGGGACTAGCTTACGAGCAGTACTTC. Translating it yields CASSMGLAYEQYF.

This chain connects TRBV4-3 to TRBJ2-5; the D call may be TRBD1 or TRBD2 (5 bases each). The J call may be in error: the DNA end matches TRBJ2-7 better. The CDR3 extends over 15 amino acids. Germline V gene sequence: CDR1 LGHNA, CDR2 YSLEER. CDR3 in DNA: TGCGCCAGCAGCCAAGATCGGGGCTTAGCCTACGAGCAGTACTTC. It specifies CASSQDRGLAYEQYF.

V and J are TRBV28 and TRBJ1-4; maybe TRBD1 (6 bases). V lost 6 bases to trimming and J lost 5 bases, with 25 bases between them. Germline V gene data show CDR1 as MDHEN and CDR2 as SYDVKM. The CDR3 is 18 residues long. CDR3 sequence: CASSEAAGGRKPNEKLFF. The CDR3 nucleotides are TGTGCCAGCAGCGAAGCGGCGGGGGGCCGAAAACCCAATGAAAAACTGTTTTTT.

This chain connects TRBV5-1 to TRBJ2-5, with D possibly TRBD1 on 6 matching bases. The J call is uncertain, as TRBJ2-7 better fits the DNA end. CDR1 and CDR2 from the germline V gene are SGHRS and YFSETQ. The CDR3 totals 14 residues. This chain's CDR3 is CASRRDKVRYEQYF. CDR3 bases: TGCGCCAGCAGAAGGGACAAGGTTCGCTACGAGCAGTACTTC.

The V call is TRBV20-1, the J call TRBJ1-1; tentatively, D is TRBD1 (6 bases). CDR3 size: 15 residues. Germline values: CDR1 DFQATT, CDR2 SNEGSKA (reference sequence). V lost 3 bases to trimming and J lost 6 bases, with 20 bases between them. As DNA, the CDR3 is TGCAGTGCTAGTCGACGGACAGTAACTCCACCTGAAGCTTTCTTT. This codes for CSASRRTVTPPEAFF.

The gene calls are TRBV10-1 and TRBJ2-4, with 7 bases fitting TRBD2. The CDR3 sequence is 11 residues long. Germline assignment: CDR1 WNHNN and CDR2 SYGVQD (reference sequence). The trim removed 9 bases at V and 15 bases at J, leaving 11 bases unmatched. The CDR3 is CASGASGERYF. As DNA, the CDR3 is TGCGCCAGTGGGGCTAGCGGCGAACGGTACTTC.

This clonotype occurred a few times. The gene calls are TRBV2 and TRBJ2-7, with TRBD1 as a possible D gene (6 bases). CDR3 length equals 14 residues. CDR1 is SNHLY, CDR2 FYNNEI, per germline. Trimming removed 7 bases at V and 0 bases at J, with 13 bases between. The CDR3 coding sequence is TGTGCCAGCAAACCCCGGGACAACTCCTACGAGCAGTACTTC. Encoded protein: CASKPRDNSYEQYF.

In this sample, this clonotype turned up a few times. This chain links TRBV9 with TRBJ1-6; D is perhaps TRBD1 (6 bases). Germline V gene lookup returns CDR1 SGDLS and CDR2 YYNGEE. The CDR3 is made up of 15 amino acids. V was trimmed by 2 bases and J by 9 bases, leaving 15 bases between them. The CDR3 sequence: CASSVFGDTFSPLHF. Here the CDR3 DNA reads TGTGCCAGCAGCGTTTTTGGGGACACCTTTTCACCCCTCCACTTT.

This clonotype has only a few counts. V and J are TRBV20-1 and TRBJ2-1, with 15 bases identical to TRBD2. V was clipped by 6 bases and J by 6 bases; unmatched bases: 12. This CDR3 is built from 17 residues. CDR1 and CDR2 (germline): DFQATT, SNEGSKA (reference sequence). The CDR3 loop reads CSAPSGLAGGEINEQFF. In nucleotides, the CDR3 is TGCAGTGCGCCATCGGGACTAGCGGGAGGAGAGATCAATGAGCAGTTCTTC.

The chain uses TRBV14 and TRBJ2-5; 8 positions match TRBD2. The V gene end was trimmed by 1 base and the J gene end by 5 bases; junction bases not matched to a gene: 9. This CDR3 is 16 amino acids long. CDR1 and CDR2 (germline): SGHDN, FVKESK. CDR3 nucleotides: TGTGCCAGCAGCCAAGTTCCGGGAGGGAGGTTGGAGACCCAGTACTTC. Its protein is CASSQVPGGRLETQYF.

This chain joins TRBV7-2 and TRBJ2-1; D call uncertain. CDR1 is SGHTA and CDR2 is FQGNSA in the germline V gene. Trimming pared 4 bases from V and 7 bases from J, leaving 14 bases between. This CDR3 is built from 14 residues. CDR3 nucleotides: TGTGCCAGCAGCTCAACATCGGCCGTGAATGAGCAGTTCTTC. It encodes CASSSTSAVNEQFF.

In its sample, this clonotype was seen a few times. CDR3 region: CASSSPYTDTQYF. In nucleotides, the CDR3 is TGTGCCAGCAGCTCCCCGTACACAGATACGCAGTATTTT. The V call is TRBV7-2, the J call TRBJ2-3, with unresolved D. Per the germline V gene, CDR1 is SGHTA and CDR2 is FQGNSA. Trimming left V 4 bases short and J 2 bases short, with 7 bases between. There are 13 residues in the CDR3. The variable domain in full, with the rest retrieved from reference TRBV7-2 and TRBJ2-3, is GAGVSQSPSNKVTEKGKDVELRCDPISGHTALYWYRQSLGQGLEFLIYFQGNSAPDKSGLPSDRFSAERTGGSVSTLTIQRTQQEDSAVYLCASSSPYTDTQYFGPGTRLTVL.

The CDR3 reads CASRRQQETQYF. The CDR3 bases are TGTGCCAGCAGGCGGCAGCAAGAGACCCAGTACTTC. The chain couples TRBV12-3 or TRBV12-4 to TRBJ2-5; D gene unclear. Trimming pared 6 bases from V and 2 bases from J, leaving 7 bases between. The CDR3 extends over 12 amino acids.

The chain is built from TRBV6-5 and TRBJ2-7; 7 nucleotides match TRBD1. The germline V gene has CDR1 MNHEY and CDR2 SVGAGI. The CDR3 contains 14 residues. Trimming at V came to 6 bases and at J to 0 bases, leaving 5 bases not matched to a gene. The CDR3 nucleotides are TGTGCCAGCAGACGCCGGGACAGCTCCTACGAGCAGTACTTC. This translates into CASRRRDSSYEQYF.

This chain joins TRBV2 and TRBJ2-1, with D unresolved. CDR3 size: 12 residues. The germline V and J ends were trimmed by 7 bases and 0 bases, with 4 bases remaining between them. The V gene's germline CDR1 is SNHLY and CDR2 FYNNEI. The chain's CDR3 is CASTASYNEQFF. CDR3 nucleotides: TGTGCCAGCACCGCCTCCTACAATGAGCAGTTCTTC. Variable domain in full (rest from reference TRBV2 and TRBJ2-1): EPEVTQTPSHQVTQMGQEVILRCVPISNHLYFYWYRQILGQKVEFLVSFYNNEISEKSEIFDDQFSVERPDGSNFTLKIRSTKLEDSAMYFCASTASYNEQFFGPGTRLTVL.

Here the CDR3 reads CASSLSERTQYF. Written as DNA, the CDR3 is TGTGCCAGCAGCTTATCCGAGCGGACCCAGTACTTC. This chain links TRBV7-2 with TRBJ2-5; the D is unclear. The CDR3 is 12 residues long. Germline CDR1 SGHTA, CDR2 FQGNSA. V lost 2 bases, J lost 7 bases, and 8 bases lay in between.

The V call is TRBV12-3 or TRBV12-4, the J call TRBJ2-7, with D possibly TRBD1 on 5 matching bases. There are 15 residues in the CDR3. Trimming removed 6 bases at V and 1 base at J, with 16 bases between. The CDR3 coding sequence is TGTGCCAGCAGGGGTGACAGTGGTCCGTCCTACGAGCAGTACTTC. Translating it yields CASRGDSGPSYEQYF.

The chain links TRBV5-1 to TRBJ1-2; D is perhaps TRBD1 (6 bases). Germline lookup yields CDR1 SGHRS and CDR2 YFSETQ. V was shortened by 4 bases and J by 8 bases, with 21 bases between the two germline ends. The CDR3 has 15 residues. The CDR3 loop is CASSPSLGGLGGYTF. Here the CDR3 DNA reads TGCGCCAGCAGCCCCTCGCTTGGGGGGCTGGGGGGCTACACCTTC.

The genes are TRBV25-1 and TRBJ2-2; 8 bases are shared with TRBD1. Losses at the gene ends were 1 base for V and 13 bases for J; bases not matched to a gene: 11. Germline V lookup: CDR1 MGHDK, CDR2 SYGVNS. This CDR3 region has 15 residues. CDR3 DNA sequence: TGTGCCAGCAGTGAATTCGGACAGGGAGGCCGGGTGCTGTTTTTT. Amino acids: CASSEFGQGGRVLFF.

A few counts support this clonotype. The chain joins TRBV4-2 to TRBJ2-3, with TRBD1 as a possible D gene (6 bases). The CDR3 sequence is 16 residues long. Germline assignment: CDR1 LGHNA and CDR2 YNFKEQ. Deletions cut 0 bases from V and 4 bases from J, with 14 bases between. As DNA, the CDR3 is TGTGCCAGCAGCCAAGAAGCCCCAGGGGTGGCAGATACGCAGTATTTT. Encoded protein: CASSQEAPGVADTQYF.

Here the CDR3 DNA reads TGCGCCAGCAGCCAAGTTCCGGTTAATGAGCAGTACTTC. Its translation is CASSQVPVNEQYF. The rearrangement joins TRBV4-1 to TRBJ2-5, with D hard to call. V lost 1 base and J 11 bases, leaving 14 bases between the germline ends. The CDR3 is 13 amino acids. CDR1 MGHRA and CDR2 YSYEKL come from the germline V gene.

This clonotype has more than one count but fewer than ten. V gene TRBV4-2 combines with J gene TRBJ2-4; tentative D call: TRBD2 (6 bases). CDR3 size: 16 residues. CDR1 and CDR2 (germline): LGHNA, YNFKEQ. The V end was cut by 5 bases, the J end by 3 bases, with 17 bases between. CDR3 nucleotide sequence: TGTGCCAGCAGCACCGACGGTGGGGGACTCAAAAACATTCAGTACTTC. It yields the protein CASSTDGGGLKNIQYF.

This clonotype showed up just a few times. The rearrangement links TRBV18 to TRBJ2-4; the D gene is possibly TRBD1 (5 bases). V lost 3 bases, J lost 0 bases, and 15 bases lay in between. Germline V gene sequence: CDR1 KGHSH, CDR2 LQKENI. The CDR3 sequence is 17 residues long. The CDR3 region is CASSPPQVWGAKNIQYF. CDR3 in DNA: TGTGCCAGCTCACCGCCACAGGTTTGGGGAGCCAAAAACATTCAGTACTTC.